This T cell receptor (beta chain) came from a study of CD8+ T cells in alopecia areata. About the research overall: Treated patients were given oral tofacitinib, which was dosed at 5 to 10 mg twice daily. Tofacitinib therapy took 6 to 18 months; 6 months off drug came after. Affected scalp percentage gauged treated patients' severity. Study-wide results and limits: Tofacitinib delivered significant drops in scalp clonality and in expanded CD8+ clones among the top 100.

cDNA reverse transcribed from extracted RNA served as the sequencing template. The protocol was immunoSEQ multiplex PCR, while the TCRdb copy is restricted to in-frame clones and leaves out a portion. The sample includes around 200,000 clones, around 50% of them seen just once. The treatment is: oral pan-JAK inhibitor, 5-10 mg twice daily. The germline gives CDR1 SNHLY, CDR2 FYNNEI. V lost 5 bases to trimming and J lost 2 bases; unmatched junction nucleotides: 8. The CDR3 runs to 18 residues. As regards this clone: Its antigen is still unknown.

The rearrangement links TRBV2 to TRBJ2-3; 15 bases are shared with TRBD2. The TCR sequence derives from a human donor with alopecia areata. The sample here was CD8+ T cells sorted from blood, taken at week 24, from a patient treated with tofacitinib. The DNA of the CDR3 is TGTGCCAGCAGTCTGACTGGACTAGCGGGGGGGTTCACAGATACGCAGTATTTT. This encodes CASSLTGLAGGFTDTQYF. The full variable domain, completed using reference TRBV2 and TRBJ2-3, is EPEVTQTPSHQVTQMGQEVILRCVPISNHLYFYWYRQILGQKVEFLVSFYNNEISEKSEIFDDQFSVERPDGSNFTLKIRSTKLEDSAMYFCASSLTGLAGGFTDTQYFGPGTRLTVL.